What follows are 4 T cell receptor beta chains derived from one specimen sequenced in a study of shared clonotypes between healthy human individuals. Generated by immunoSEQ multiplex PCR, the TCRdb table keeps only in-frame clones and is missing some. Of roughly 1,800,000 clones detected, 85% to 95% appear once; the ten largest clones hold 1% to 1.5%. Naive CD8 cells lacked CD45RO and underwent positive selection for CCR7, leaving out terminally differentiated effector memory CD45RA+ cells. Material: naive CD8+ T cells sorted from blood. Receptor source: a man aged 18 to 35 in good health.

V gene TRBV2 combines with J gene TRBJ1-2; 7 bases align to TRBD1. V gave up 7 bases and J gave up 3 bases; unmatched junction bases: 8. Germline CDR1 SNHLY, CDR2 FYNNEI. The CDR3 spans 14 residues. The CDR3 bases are TGTGCCAGCATTGGTACAGGGGTTGACTATGGCTACACCTTC. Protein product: CASIGTGVDYGYTF.

The chain's CDR3 is CASSPTPAALNTEAFF. The CDR3, as DNA: TGTGCCAGCAGTCCAACCCCGGCGGCCCTGAACACTGAAGCTTTCTTT. This rearrangement joins TRBV27 to TRBJ1-1, with D uncertain. CDR1 is MNHEY, CDR2 SMNVEV, per germline (reference sequence). Trimming removed 5 bases from V and 0 bases from J, with 16 bases in between. This CDR3 has 16 residues.

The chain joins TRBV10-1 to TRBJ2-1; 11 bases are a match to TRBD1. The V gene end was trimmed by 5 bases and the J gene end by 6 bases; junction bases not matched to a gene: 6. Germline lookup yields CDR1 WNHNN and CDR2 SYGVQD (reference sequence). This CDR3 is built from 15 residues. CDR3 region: CASSLGQGAVNEQFF. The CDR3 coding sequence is TGCGCCAGCAGTCTCGGACAGGGGGCCGTCAATGAGCAGTTCTTC.

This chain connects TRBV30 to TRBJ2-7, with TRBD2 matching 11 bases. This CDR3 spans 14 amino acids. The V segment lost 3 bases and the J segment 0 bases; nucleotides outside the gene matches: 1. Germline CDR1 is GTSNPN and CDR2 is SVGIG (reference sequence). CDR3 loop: CAWRLAGGSYEQYF. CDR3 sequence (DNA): TGTGCCTGGAGGCTAGCGGGAGGCTCCTACGAGCAGTACTTC.